This entry concerns a single T cell receptor (beta chain). Its antigen is not identified. These data originate in a study of human T cells and chemical hapten exposure. Turning to the study itself: Per-sample variation in TCR yield stemmed mainly from small pooled library volume differences.

Time point here: healthy volunteer bleed at 6 weeks. The authors extracted total RNA from unfractionated whole blood. During construction of the library, unique molecular identifiers were attached to individual cDNA molecules for quantitative, reproducible TCR counting. In the original analysis: Sample-level TCR yields exhibited a median of around 93,000, with a range of 23,224 to 690,600. TCRdb reanalysed the RACE reads using MiXCR and keeps one entry per CDR3 protein. Clone size and V and J calls follow TCRdb, not the original study. The sample shows about 77,000 distinct CDR3 sequences, around 9.4% of them seen only once. The V and J ends lost 2 bases and 7 bases respectively, with 9 bases between them. This CDR3 comprises 13 residues. From germline, CDR1 is MNHEY and CDR2 SVGEGT. Study outcomes and limitations: Sensitizing with DPC caused no change in TCRs above 1 in 1000 frequency.

Sequenced material: whole blood. The TCR sequence derives from a female donor in good health. Some clones in this sample may be carry-over from other donors' samples. The chain uses TRBV6-2 or TRBV6-3 and TRBJ2-1, with D unclear. CDR3 sequence: CASSYVGKNEQFF. The CDR3 DNA sequence: TGTGCCAGCAGTTACGTTGGGAAAAATGAGCAGTTCTTC.